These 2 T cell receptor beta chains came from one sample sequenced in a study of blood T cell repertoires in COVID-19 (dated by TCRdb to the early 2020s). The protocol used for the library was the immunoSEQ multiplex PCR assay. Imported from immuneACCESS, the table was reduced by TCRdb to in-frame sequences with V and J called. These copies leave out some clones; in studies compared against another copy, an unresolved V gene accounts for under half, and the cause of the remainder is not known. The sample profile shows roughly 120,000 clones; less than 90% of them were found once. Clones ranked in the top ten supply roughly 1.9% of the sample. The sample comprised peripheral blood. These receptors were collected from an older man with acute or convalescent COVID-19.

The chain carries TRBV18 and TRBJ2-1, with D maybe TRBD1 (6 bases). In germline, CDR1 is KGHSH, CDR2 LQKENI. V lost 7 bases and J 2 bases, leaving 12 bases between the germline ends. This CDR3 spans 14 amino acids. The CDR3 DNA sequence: TGTGCCAGCTTCTTGGCAGGGGCCTACAATGAGCAGTTCTTC. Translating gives CASFLAGAYNEQFF.

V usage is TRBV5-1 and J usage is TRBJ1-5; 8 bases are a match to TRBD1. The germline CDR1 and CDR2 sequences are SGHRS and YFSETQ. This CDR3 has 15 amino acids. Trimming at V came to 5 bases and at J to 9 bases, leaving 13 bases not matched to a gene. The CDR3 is CASSPSPTGGRPQHF. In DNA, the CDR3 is TGCGCCAGCAGTCCTTCCCCCACAGGGGGGAGGCCCCAGCATTTT.